The 30 T cell receptor beta chains below were found in one sample sequenced in a study of human T cells and chemical hapten exposure. Time point noted: pre-sensitization, week 0. Treatment of the sample: therapeutic diphenylcyclopropenone sensitization with weekly scalp DPC. Each CDR3 protein gets one entry after TCRdb re-called the RACE reads with MiXCR. This sample carries more than 300,000 distinct CDR3 sequences, approximately 5% of them seen once, and the ten largest clones take around 2.6%. Sequencing was performed on whole blood, taken in connection with sensitization to the hapten diphenylcyclopropenone (DPC). Receptors originate from a woman between 45 and 65 years old with alopecia areata. Some clones in this sample may be carry-over from other donors' samples.

This rearrangement joins TRBV12-3 or TRBV12-4 to TRBJ1-2, with a tentative D call TRBD1 (5 bases). The CDR3 consists of 12 residues. V was cut by 9 bases and J by 4 bases, with 12 bases left in between. The chain's CDR3 is CASGGGSYGYTF. The CDR3 nucleotides are TGTGCCAGTGGGGGAGGGAGCTATGGCTACACCTTC.

This clonotype was recorded at least ten times. The chain carries TRBV6-5 and TRBJ2-3; 11 bases line up with TRBD2. The CDR3 sequence is 20 residues long. Germline loops: CDR1 MNHEY, CDR2 SVGAGI. J was trimmed by 4 bases and V by 0 bases; bases with no gene match: 15. CDR3 in amino acids: CASSYSAGGSSGRTPDTQYF. The CDR3, as DNA: TGTGCCAGCAGTTACTCTGCAGGGGGTTCTAGCGGGAGGACGCCAGATACGCAGTATTTT.

This clonotype came up many times. V usage is TRBV2 and J usage is TRBJ2-7; D assignment may be TRBD1 or TRBD2 (5 bases each). V was cut by 0 bases and J by 2 bases, with 11 bases left in between. Germline CDR1 reads SNHLY; CDR2 reads FYNNEI. This CDR3 is 15 amino acids long. CDR3 in amino acids: CASSEALARAYEQYF. Here the CDR3 DNA reads TGTGCCAGCAGTGAAGCGCTAGCCAGGGCCTACGAGCAGTACTTC.

The chain employs TRBV7-2 and TRBJ2-4, with a possible D match to TRBD2 (6 bases). This CDR3 is 16 amino acids long. Per the germline V gene, CDR1 is SGHTA and CDR2 is FQGNSA. The V end was cut by 4 bases, the J end by 0 bases, with 13 bases between. The CDR3 bases are TGTGCCAGCAGCTATACCGGGACTGGAGCCAAAAACATTCAGTACTTC. This codes for CASSYTGTGAKNIQYF.

There are many counts of this clonotype. The chain links TRBV27 to TRBJ2-3; 15 bases agree with TRBD2. The CDR3 consists of 15 residues. V trimming: 7 bases; J trimming: 8 bases; junction bases outside the gene matches: 7. Germline V gene data show CDR1 as MNHEY and CDR2 as SMNVEV (reference sequence). The CDR3: CASIGLAGGPGTQYF. CDR3 DNA: TGTGCCAGCATCGGACTAGCGGGAGGGCCCGGTACGCAGTATTTT.

This clonotype was seen ten or more times. This chain uses TRBV5-1 with TRBJ1-1; no reliable D call. V shed 0 bases and J shed 7 bases, with 10 bases lying between them. Germline V lookup: CDR1 SGHRS, CDR2 YFSETQ. The CDR3 covers 13 residues. This CDR3 is CASSLERGGEAFF. For the CDR3, the DNA is TGCGCCAGCAGCTTGGAACGGGGAGGTGAAGCTTTCTTT.

This clonotype has ten or more counts. This chain connects TRBV12-3 or TRBV12-4 to TRBJ1-1, with D maybe TRBD1 (5 bases). The CDR3 runs 13 residues. V dropped 5 bases and J dropped 4 bases, with 11 bases sitting between them. The CDR3 protein is CASSTGTVTEAFF. The CDR3 DNA sequence: TGTGCCAGCAGTACCGGGACGGTCACTGAAGCTTTCTTT.

This clonotype was seen ten or more times. This chain connects TRBV12-3 or TRBV12-4 to TRBJ2-1, with D possibly being TRBD2 (6 bases). This CDR3 contains 14 residues. V was pared by 3 bases and J by 5 bases, with 11 bases between. The CDR3 loop reads CASSFGGADNEQFF. The CDR3 region has the DNA TGTGCCAGCAGTTTTGGAGGGGCCGACAATGAGCAGTTCTTC.

V usage is TRBV20-1 and J usage is TRBJ2-5; no clear D. The CDR3 extends over 9 amino acids. Per germline, CDR1 DFQATT and CDR2 SNEGSKA (reference sequence). V was clipped by 8 bases and J by 5 bases, with 6 bases between them. The CDR3 loop reads CSIMETQYF. The CDR3, as DNA: TGCAGTATCATGGAGACCCAGTACTTC.

This sequence joins TRBV2 and TRBJ1-1, with 7 nucleotides matching TRBD1. CDR3 length: 14 residues. The germline CDR1 and CDR2 sequences are SNHLY and FYNNEI. V trimming: 6 bases; J trimming: 0 bases; junction bases outside the gene matches: 4. CDR3 sequence: CASRHRGMNTEAFF. CDR3 DNA sequence: TGTGCCAGCAGGCACAGGGGCATGAACACTGAAGCTTTCTTT.

This clonotype was counted at least ten times. An end of the junction does not agree with germline; a read error may underlie this. The rearrangement uses TRBV5-1 and TRBJ1-1; TRBD1 aligns across 8 bases. This CDR3 is built from 14 residues. Germline V CDR1 and CDR2: SGHRS, YFSETQ. The CDR3 coding sequence is TGTGCCAGCAGCTCCGACAGGGGAAACACTGAAGCTTTCTTT. Translation: CASSSDRGNTEAFF.

This clonotype was observed a few times. The genes are TRBV7-8 and TRBJ2-7; TRBD2 matches at 7 bases. This CDR3 spans 17 amino acids. After removal of 0 bases from V and 0 bases from J, the junction contained 8 bases not matched to a gene. The germline V gene has CDR1 SGHVS and CDR2 FQNEAQ. The CDR3 here is CASSLASGLVPSYEQYF. DNA for the CDR3: TGTGCCAGCAGCTTAGCTAGCGGGCTTGTTCCCTCCTACGAGCAGTACTTC.

This clonotype showed up just a few times. The chain has TRBV6-4 and TRBJ1-2; D call uncertain. Per the germline V gene, CDR1 is MRHNA and CDR2 is SNTAGT. The CDR3 covers 13 residues. V lost 6 bases and J lost 2, with 10 bases in between. In DNA form, the CDR3 reads TGTGCCAGCAGGAAAGACGGGAACTATGGCTACACCTTC. Protein: CASRKDGNYGYTF.

The V call is TRBV29-1, the J call TRBJ2-3; D unresolved. Trimming pared 4 bases from V and 9 bases from J, leaving 20 bases between. The germline gives CDR1 SQVTM, CDR2 ANQGSEA. The CDR3 covers 14 residues. This CDR3 is CSVGAQTRTGTQYF. CDR3 bases: TGCAGCGTTGGGGCCCAGACTCGCACCGGGACGCAGTATTTT.

This clonotype was found many times. The V and J genes are TRBV7-9 and TRBJ2-4, with 7 bases matching TRBD1. CDR1 SEHNR and CDR2 FQNEAQ come from the germline V gene (reference sequence). J gave up 6 bases and V 3 bases, and 2 bases lay outside the gene matches. CDR3 size: 13 residues. CDR3 amino acids: CASSFPGGNIQYF. As DNA, the CDR3 is TGTGCCAGCAGCTTTCCAGGGGGAAACATTCAGTACTTC.

This clonotype occurred many times. The V gene is TRBV6-5, the J gene TRBJ1-2; 9 bases align to TRBD1. The germline CDR1 and CDR2 sequences are MNHEY and SVGAGI. With V trimmed by 5 bases and J by 2 bases, 3 bases remained unmatched. CDR3 length: 14 residues. As DNA, the CDR3 is TGTGCCAGCAGTCGTACAGGGGGCAACTATGGCTACACCTTC. Amino acid sequence: CASSRTGGNYGYTF.

Only a few counts were recorded for this clonotype. The rearrangement uses TRBV7-3 and TRBJ1-2; tentative D call: TRBD1 (6 bases). The CDR3 totals 13 residues. Trimming took 3 bases from V and 6 from J, leaving 11 bases between them. CDR1 and CDR2 from the germline V gene are SGHTA and FQGTGA. The CDR3 here is CASSLIQGHGYTF. In DNA, the CDR3 is TGTGCCAGCAGCTTGATACAGGGTCATGGCTACACCTTC.

This clonotype was found a few times. This chain uses TRBV3-1 with TRBJ2-7; D remains unclear. The CDR3 covers 12 residues. Trimming cost V 0 bases and J 6 bases, with 6 bases left between them. Germline CDR1 is LGHDT and CDR2 is YNNKEL (reference sequence). DNA for the CDR3: TGTGCCAGCAGCCAAGACGGCGCCGAGCAGTACTTC. It codes for CASSQDGAEQYF.

The V call is TRBV20-1, the J call TRBJ2-7; D uncertain. Per germline, CDR1 DFQATT and CDR2 SNEGSKA (reference sequence). With 0 bases removed from V and 0 bases from J, the gap between germline ends came to 9 bases. The CDR3 sequence is 14 residues long. CDR3 region: CSARDRLHSYEQYF. The CDR3 coding sequence is TGCAGTGCTAGAGATAGACTCCACTCCTACGAGCAGTACTTC.

This clonotype was recorded many times. The CDR3 DNA sequence: TGTGCCAGCAGCCCCCGGGACAGGGGTGTTGTCACCGGGGAGCTGTTTTTT. The encoded protein is CASSPRDRGVVTGELFF. The chain links TRBV11-1 to TRBJ2-2, with 10 bases that match TRBD1. Germline trimming cut 5 bases from V and 4 bases from J; bases unmatched to any gene: 10. This CDR3 contains 17 residues. Germline V CDR1 and CDR2: SGHAT, FQDESV (reference sequence). The full variable domain, with the rest looked up from reference TRBV11-1 and TRBJ2-2, is EAEVAQSPRYKITEKSQAVAFWCDPISGHATLYWYRQILGQGPELLVQFQDESVVDDSQLPKDRFSAERLKGVDSTLKIQPAELGDSAMYLCASSPRDRGVVTGELFFGEGSRLTVL.

This clonotype was seen a handful of times. The chain's CDR3 is CASSPPSGGNTEAFF. DNA for the CDR3: TGTGCCAGCTCACCACCGTCGGGGGGCAACACTGAAGCTTTCTTT. This rearrangement joins TRBV18 to TRBJ1-1; tentatively, D is TRBD1 (6 bases). The germline V and J ends were trimmed by 0 bases and 2 bases, with 10 bases remaining between them. This CDR3 comprises 15 residues. Germline V gene sequence: CDR1 KGHSH, CDR2 LQKENI.

This clonotype turned up a few times. V gene TRBV6-1 combines with J gene TRBJ1-6; D call uncertain. Germline V CDR1 and CDR2: MNHNS, SASEGT. Trimming shortened V by 3 bases and J by 10 bases, and 13 bases separated the two germline ends. The length of the CDR3 is 14 residues. This chain's CDR3 is CASSDGSPGSPLHF. The CDR3 nucleotides are TGTGCCAGCAGTGATGGCAGCCCCGGGTCACCCCTCCACTTT.

This clonotype was counted ten times or more. V is TRBV21-1 and J is TRBJ2-7. TRBV21-1 constitutes a pseudogene. The CDR3 consists of 13 residues. CDR3 DNA sequence: TGTGCCAGCAGCAAAGATGGGTGCTGCGAGCAGTACTTC. Residues: CASSKDGCCEQYF.

This clonotype was picked up many times. The chain combines TRBV24-1 with TRBJ2-3; 10 bases match TRBD1. V lost 6 bases, J lost 3 bases, and 2 bases stayed unmatched. Germline CDR1 reads KGHDR; CDR2 reads SFDVKD. This CDR3 spans 14 amino acids. CDR3 residues: CATSWDRGTDTQYF. For the CDR3, the DNA is TGTGCCACCAGTTGGGACAGGGGAACAGATACGCAGTATTTT.

Ten or more counts support this clonotype. This sequence joins TRBV7-2 and TRBJ2-7, with a weak D call TRBD2 (6 bases). V gave up 3 bases and J gave up 3 bases, with 9 bases separating them. The CDR3 is 13 amino acids. Germline assignment: CDR1 SGHTA and CDR2 FQGNSA. CDR3: CASSFGGSYEQYF. DNA of the CDR3: TGTGCCAGCAGCTTCGGGGGAAGCTACGAGCAGTACTTC.

The chain has TRBV7-2 and TRBJ2-2; 7 bases map to TRBD1. CDR1 and CDR2 from the germline V gene are SGHTA and FQGNSA. The CDR3 has 13 residues. Trimming removed 5 bases from V and 4 bases from J; junction bases left unmatched: 1. CDR3 DNA: TGTGCCAGCAGCAGGGACAGCACCGGGGAGCTGTTTTTT. Translating gives CASSRDSTGELFF. Using reference TRBV7-2 and TRBJ2-2 for the parts outside the CDR3, the full variable domain is GAGVSQSPSNKVTEKGKDVELRCDPISGHTALYWYRQSLGQGLEFLIYFQGNSAPDKSGLPSDRFSAERTGGSVSTLTIQRTQQEDSAVYLCASSRDSTGELFFGEGSRLTVL.

This clonotype was recorded at least ten times. This rearrangement joins TRBV10-2 to TRBJ1-1, with D perhaps TRBD1 (5 bases). Germline V gives CDR1 WSHSY, CDR2 SAAADI. This CDR3 spans 14 amino acids. V lost 6 bases to trimming and J lost 6 bases, with 17 bases between them. The CDR3 loop is CASRRLGEGPEAFF. The CDR3 nucleotides read TGCGCCAGCAGAAGATTAGGGGAGGGTCCTGAAGCTTTCTTT.

The DNA for the CDR3 is TGTGCCAGCAGCCATTCTCCCACGGGCACAGATACGCAGTATTTT. Residues: CASSHSPTGTDTQYF. The chain uses TRBV3-1 and TRBJ2-3; D remains ambiguous. Germline CDR1 reads LGHDT; CDR2 reads YNNKEL (reference sequence). The CDR3 has 15 residues. Trimming took 3 bases from V and 1 from J, leaving 11 bases between them.

The J gene is TRBJ2-3, the V gene TRBV6-2 or TRBV6-3; D is ambiguous. The ends were cut back, 2 bases at V and 7 bases at J, with 7 bases in the middle. Germline CDR1 and CDR2: MNHEY and SVGEGT. CDR3 length: 12 amino acids. As DNA, the CDR3 is TGTGCCAGCAGTTACAAGGCCTATACGCAGTATTTT. Protein product: CASSYKAYTQYF.

This clonotype was recorded many times. The rearrangement uses TRBV7-2 and TRBJ2-3; D gene uncertain. This CDR3 comprises 12 residues. CDR1 SGHTA and CDR2 FQGNSA come from the germline V gene. With 5 bases removed from V and 3 bases from J, the gap between germline ends came to 6 bases. The CDR3: CASSRATDTQYF. The CDR3 nucleotides are TGTGCCAGCAGCCGAGCGACAGATACGCAGTATTTT.